Here is one T cell receptor (beta chain) with its context. Its specificity is unknown. A junction boundary mismatches the germline segment, possibly from a read error. This sample was taken from a study of CD4 T cells in relation to SARS-CoV-2 and coronaviruses. Sequenced by immunoSEQ multiplex PCR; TCRdb stores in-frame clones only, minus some. Seen here are some 65,000 clones, 87% observed once, and the top ten hold 1.5% to 2%. CD4+ T cells from unexposed donors were obtained before the COVID-19 pandemic (2011-2018). The CDR3 extends over 14 amino acids. Looked up from germline, CDR1 is SGHAT and CDR2 is FQNNGV. Regarding the study as a whole: Compared with monoreactive clones, crossreactive clones showed significantly weaker SARS-CoV-2 expansion. This crossreactivity analysis covered spike protein alone, no other viral proteins. Around two thirds of donors had memory CD4+ clonotypes crossrecognizing SARS-CoV-2 and common cold coronavirus spike.

The chain is built from TRBV11-2 and TRBJ2-3, with D possibly being TRBD2 (5 bases). The TCR sequence derives from a human donor in good health. The sequenced sample was memory CD4+ T cells from PBMCs. CDR3 nucleotide sequence: TGTGCCAGCAGCTGGTCGGGGAGCACATATACGCAGTATTTT. Translating gives CASSWSGSTYTQYF. Drawing the rest from reference TRBV11-2 and TRBJ2-3, the complete variable domain is EAGVAQSPRYKIIEKRQSVAFWCNPISGHATLYWYQQILGQGPKLLIQFQNNGVVDDSQLPKDRFSAERLKGVDSTLKIQPAKLEDSAVYLCASSWSGSTYTQYFGPGTRLTVL.